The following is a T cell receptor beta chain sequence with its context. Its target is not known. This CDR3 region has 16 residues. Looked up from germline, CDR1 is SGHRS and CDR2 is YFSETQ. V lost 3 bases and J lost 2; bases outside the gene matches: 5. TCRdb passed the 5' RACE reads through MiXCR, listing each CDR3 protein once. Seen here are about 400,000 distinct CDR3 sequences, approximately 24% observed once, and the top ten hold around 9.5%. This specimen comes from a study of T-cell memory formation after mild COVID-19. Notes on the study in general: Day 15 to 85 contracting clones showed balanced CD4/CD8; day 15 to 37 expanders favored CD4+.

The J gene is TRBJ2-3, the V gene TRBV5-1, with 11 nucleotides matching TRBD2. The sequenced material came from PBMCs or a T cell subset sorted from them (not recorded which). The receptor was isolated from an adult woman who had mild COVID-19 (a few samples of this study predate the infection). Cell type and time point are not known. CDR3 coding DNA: TGCGCCAGCAGCTCGGGACTAGCGGAGCTCACAGATACGCAGTATTTT. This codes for CASSSGLAELTDTQYF.